This TCR beta chain was sequenced in a study of T cell responses to AZD1222 COVID-19 vaccine. Study-wide results and caveats: Of the AZD1222 recipients, only five or six were seropositive at baseline. Clonal diversity was possibly underestimated, and the donors were mostly white British, with more females. Rises in breadth and depth of Spike-specific TCRs came after two AZD1222 doses.

Method: immunoSEQ multiplex PCR; TCRdb's copy keeps in-frame clones and lacks some. Of 80,000 to 100,000 clones in the sample, around 86% were seen once. This clone was counted a single time. Antigen: not known. Trimming took 8 bases from V and 0 from J, leaving 12 bases between them. The CDR3 loop spans 14 amino acids. Germline lookup yields CDR1 SNHLY and CDR2 FYNNEI. The sequenced sample was peripheral blood, obtained on day 0 of AZD1222 vaccination. The receptor was isolated from an adult in good health. This rearrangement joins TRBV2 to TRBJ2-3; D uncertain. The CDR3 sequence is CASSPIFSTDTQYF. CDR3 sequence (DNA): TGTGCCAGCTCCCCAATCTTTAGCACAGATACGCAGTATTTT.